The next 11 T cell receptor beta chains were all read from a single sample in a study of identifying expanded T cells in peripheral blood. Data came from immunoSEQ multiplex PCR; TCRdb stores just in-frame clones and leaves some out. The data hold 100,000 to 150,000 clones, with around four fifths observed a single time. Sequencing used blood. The receptors originated from a person aged 18 to 75 in good health.

This clone was detected only once. This chain joins TRBV11-2 and TRBJ2-3; D gene unclear. The V end was cut by 4 bases, the J end by 0 bases, with 11 bases between. The length of the CDR3 is 15 residues. Germline V gene sequence: CDR1 SGHAT, CDR2 FQNNGV. Here the CDR3 DNA reads TGTGCCAGCAGCTGGAGTTCCACTAGCACAGATACGCAGTATTTT. This codes for CASSWSSTSTDTQYF.

This chain uses TRBV6-6 with TRBJ2-5, with unresolved D. The germline V and J ends were trimmed by 2 bases and 5 bases, with 9 bases remaining between them. The length of the CDR3 is 13 residues. Germline V gives CDR1 MNHNY, CDR2 SVGAGI (reference sequence). This CDR3 is CASSYRQSETQYF. The CDR3 DNA is TGTGCCAGCAGTTACAGGCAGAGCGAGACCCAGTACTTC.

This rearrangement joins TRBV7-2 to TRBJ1-1; TRBD1 matches 9 bases. This CDR3 region has 14 residues. After removal of 7 bases from V and 7 bases from J, the junction contained 10 bases not matched to a gene. Germline CDR1 reads SGHTA; CDR2 reads FQGNSA. The chain's CDR3 is CASTAPGTGIEAFF. For the CDR3, the DNA is TGTGCCAGCACCGCCCCGGGGACAGGGATTGAAGCTTTCTTT.

The chain combines TRBV7-2 with TRBJ2-5, with a possible D match to TRBD1 (6 bases). Germline values: CDR1 SGHTA, CDR2 FQGNSA. V was trimmed by 8 bases and J by 4 bases, leaving 17 bases between them. This CDR3 contains 14 residues. In DNA, the CDR3 is TGTGCCAGCGCCCTGGGGCCCAGGGGAGAGACCCAGTACTTC. It specifies CASALGPRGETQYF.

CDR3 residues: CASSLYQGRQPQHF. The CDR3 nucleotides are TGTGCCAGCAGTTTATACCAGGGGCGACAGCCCCAGCATTTT. This chain uses TRBV27 with TRBJ1-5; the D gene is possibly TRBD1 (6 bases). The germline gives CDR1 MNHEY, CDR2 SMNVEV (reference sequence). Trimming cost V 1 base and J 7 bases, with 11 bases left between them. CDR3 size: 14 residues.

This clone was found a few times. The V call is TRBV6-1, the J call TRBJ2-4, with TRBD2 identical over 10 bases. V dropped 1 base and J dropped 5; count of bases not matched to a gene: 5. The CDR3 is made up of 16 amino acids. Germline values: CDR1 MNHNS, CDR2 SASEGT. The CDR3 DNA sequence: TGTGCCAGCAGTGAAGGGCTTAGCGGGGGGCAAAACATTCAGTACTTC. Amino acids: CASSEGLSGGQNIQYF.

This clone was observed once. V is TRBV13 and J is TRBJ1-2; 9 bases align to TRBD1. This CDR3 spans 23 amino acids. V lost 3 bases to trimming and J lost 3 bases; unmatched junction nucleotides: 29. The germline gives CDR1 PRHDT, CDR2 FYEKMQ (reference sequence). The CDR3 protein is CASSFFDDGQPKKQGASDYGYTF. CDR3 sequence (DNA): TGTGCCAGCAGCTTTTTTGATGACGGGCAGCCTAAAAAACAGGGGGCTAGTGACTATGGCTACACCTTC.

V gene TRBV11-3 combines with J gene TRBJ2-7, with D tentatively TRBD1 or TRBD2 (5 bases each). Trimming took off 1 base at V and 3 bases at J, with 7 bases between the two ends. The germline CDR1 and CDR2 sequences are SGHNT and YENEEA. CDR3 length: 13 amino acids. The CDR3 sequence: CASSLGDGYEQYF. The DNA of the CDR3 is TGTGCCAGCAGCTTAGGGGACGGCTACGAGCAGTACTTC.

V usage is TRBV6-5 and J usage is TRBJ1-2; D gene uncertain. This CDR3 comprises 14 residues. V was pared by 5 bases and J by 4 bases, with 14 bases between. The germline V gene has CDR1 MNHEY and CDR2 SVGAGI. This CDR3 is CASSPQVPPYGYTF. CDR3 coding DNA: TGTGCCAGCAGTCCTCAGGTGCCTCCCTATGGCTACACCTTC.

J is TRBJ2-1 and V is TRBV19, with TRBD2 matching 11 bases. CDR1 is LNHDA and CDR2 is SQIVND in the germline V gene (reference sequence). This CDR3 is built from 18 residues. Unmatched junction bases numbered 10, after V lost 6 bases and J lost 0 bases. The CDR3 sequence is CASSRTSGPMGSYNEQFF. CDR3 nucleotide sequence: TGTGCCAGTAGCCGGACTAGCGGGCCAATGGGCTCCTACAATGAGCAGTTCTTC.

With regard to this clone: This CDR3 is also generated by other DNA sequences in the sample. J is TRBJ1-3 and V is TRBV6-1; no clear D gene. Trimming removed 2 bases at V and 3 bases at J, with 8 bases between. There are 14 residues in the CDR3. From germline, CDR1 is MNHNS and CDR2 SASEGT. For the CDR3, the DNA is TGTGCCAGCAGTGAATTAGAGCGTGGAAACACCATATATTTT. Its protein product is CASSELERGNTIYF.